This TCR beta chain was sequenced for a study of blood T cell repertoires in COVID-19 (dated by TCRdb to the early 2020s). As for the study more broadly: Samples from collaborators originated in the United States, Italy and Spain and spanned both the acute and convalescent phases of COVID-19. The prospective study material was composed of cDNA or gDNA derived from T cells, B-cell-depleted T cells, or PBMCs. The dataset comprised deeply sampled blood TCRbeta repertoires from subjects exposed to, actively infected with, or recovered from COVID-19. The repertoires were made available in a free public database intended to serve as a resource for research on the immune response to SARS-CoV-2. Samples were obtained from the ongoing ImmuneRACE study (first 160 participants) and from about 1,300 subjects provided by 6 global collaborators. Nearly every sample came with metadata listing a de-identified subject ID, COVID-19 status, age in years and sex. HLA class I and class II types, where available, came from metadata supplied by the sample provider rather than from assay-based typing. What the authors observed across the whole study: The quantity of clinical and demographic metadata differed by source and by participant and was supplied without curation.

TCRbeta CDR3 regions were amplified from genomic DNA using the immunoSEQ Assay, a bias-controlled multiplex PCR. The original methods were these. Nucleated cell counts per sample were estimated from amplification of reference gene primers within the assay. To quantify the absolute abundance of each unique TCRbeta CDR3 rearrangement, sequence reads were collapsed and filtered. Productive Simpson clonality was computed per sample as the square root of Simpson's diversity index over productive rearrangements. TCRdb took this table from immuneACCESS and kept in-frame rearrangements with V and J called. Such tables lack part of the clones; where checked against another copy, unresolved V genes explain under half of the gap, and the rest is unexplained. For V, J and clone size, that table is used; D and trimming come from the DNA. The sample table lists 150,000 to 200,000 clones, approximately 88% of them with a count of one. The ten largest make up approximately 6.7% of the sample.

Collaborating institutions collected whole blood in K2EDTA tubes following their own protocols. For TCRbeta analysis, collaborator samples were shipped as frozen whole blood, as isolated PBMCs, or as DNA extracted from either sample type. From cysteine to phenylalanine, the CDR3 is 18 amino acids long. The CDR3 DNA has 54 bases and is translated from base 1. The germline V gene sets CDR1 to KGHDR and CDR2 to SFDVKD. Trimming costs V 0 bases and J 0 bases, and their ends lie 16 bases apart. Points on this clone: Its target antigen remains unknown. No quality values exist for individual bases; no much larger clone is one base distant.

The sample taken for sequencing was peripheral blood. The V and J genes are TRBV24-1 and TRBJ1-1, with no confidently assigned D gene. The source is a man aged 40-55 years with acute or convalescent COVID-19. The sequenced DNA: TGTGCCACCAGTGATTTGGTAGCTTGGCAGTACATGAACACTGAAGCTTTCTTT. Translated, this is CATSDLVAWQYMNTEAFF.